Listed below are T cell receptor beta chains from one sample, sequenced in a study of T cell changes during pregnancy in multiple sclerosis. Measured with immunoSEQ multiplex PCR; TCRdb has only the in-frame clones, and not every one. The sample yields tens of thousands of clones, roughly 91% seen once. Specimen: CD8+ T cells from peripheral blood mononuclear cells, collected before pregnancy. Source of these receptors: a female donor with multiple sclerosis, enrolled in a pregnancy study. CDR3s include the opening cysteine and the closing phenylalanine or tryptophan. The D gene is left open where the match is weak. Not every row has a clone size; where given, it reads once, few, many or a size class.

V	D	J	size	DNA	CDR3
TRBV4-2	TRBD1	TRBJ2-2	-	TGTGCCAGCAGCCAAGAAGGGGACAGTCAAACCGGGGAGCTGTTTTTT	CASSQEGDSQTGELFF
TRBV7-3	-	TRBJ1-2	-	TGTGCCAGCAGCTTAAAAGGAGCGGATGGCTACACCTTC	CASSLKGADGYTF
TRBV9	-	TRBJ2-7	-	TGTGCCAGCAGCCCTGACAGGAATACTTACGAGCAGTACTTC	CASSPDRNTYEQYF
TRBV29-1	-	TRBJ2-3	-	TGCAGCGTTGAAGGGGTGGCGGTCGGGGCAGATACGCAGTATTTT	CSVEGVAVGADTQYF
TRBV7-8	-	TRBJ1-5	-	TGTGCCAGCAGACAGGGAAGCAATCAGCCCCAGCATTTT	CASRQGSNQPQHF
TRBV7-6	-	TRBJ2-2	-	TGTGCCAGCAGCTTAGCGGAGGGTATCACCGGGGAGCTGTTTTTT	CASSLAEGITGELFF
TRBV5-5	TRBD1	TRBJ1-2	-	TGTGCCAGCAGCGAGGGACAGACTAACTATGGCTACACCTTC	CASSEGQTNYGYTF
TRBV19	-	TRBJ1-5	-	TGTGCCAGTAGTATCCCGGTGAGCAATCAGCCCCAGCATTTT	CASSIPVSNQPQHF
TRBV4-1	TRBD2	TRBJ2-4	once	TGCGCCAGCAGCCAAGTCTCGAGCGGGGGGGGAACAAACATTCAGTACTTC	CASSQVSSGGGTNIQYF
TRBV9	-	TRBJ2-7	-	TGTGCCAGCAGCGTGTCACCGGACAGAGAATACGAGCAGTACTTC	CASSVSPDREYEQYF
TRBV11-2	TRBD1	TRBJ2-7	-	TGTGCCAGCAGCCACCGACAGGGATCTAGGGCCTCCTACGAGCAGTACTTC	CASSHRQGSRASYEQYF
TRBV6-5	-	TRBJ1-1	-	TGTGCCAGCAGTTACGCGGGGTCCGATTTCTTT	CASSYAGSDFF
TRBV6-1	-	TRBJ2-1	-	TGTGCCAGCAGTGAGACAGGTTCCTACAATGAGCAGTTCTTC	CASSETGSYNEQFF
TRBV29-1	-	TRBJ1-4	-	TGCAGCGTTTTGGCGGTGGGGGCAGCTAATGAAAAACTGTTTTTT	CSVLAVGAANEKLFF
TRBV19	-	TRBJ1-1	once	TGTGCCAGTACGGGGGTTTTTAGTGAAGCTTTCTTT	CASTGVFSEAFF
TRBV21-1	-	TRBJ2-7	-	TGTGCCAGCAGCAAAGGCGGGGGAGCCTCCTACGAGCAGTACTTC	CASSKGGGASYEQYF
TRBV27	-	TRBJ1-5	once	TGTGCCAGCAGTTTTCAGGGGCAAAGCAATCAGCCCCAGCATTTT	CASSFQGQSNQPQHF
TRBV5-1	TRBD1	TRBJ1-1	once	TGCGCCAGCAGCTCAGGACAGGGGGCTAGGAGGAACACTGAAGCTTTCTTT	CASSSGQGARRNTEAFF
TRBV7-6	-	TRBJ1-1	-	TGTGCCAGCAGCTTAGGGGCCACAGGGAACACTGAAGCTTTCTTT	CASSLGATGNTEAFF
TRBV5-6	-	TRBJ1-5	-	TGTGCCAGCACCCTGGGCCCAAACCAGCCCCAGCATTTT	CASTLGPNQPQHF
TRBV6-1	TRBD1	TRBJ1-4	once	TGTGCCAGCAGTAAGGGACAGGGGATTAATGAAAAACTGTTTTTT	CASSKGQGINEKLFF
TRBV7-3	-	TRBJ2-1	-	TGTGCCAGCAGCCCGCAAAAAGACAGATTACCATACTTCCGCTCCTACAATGAGCAGTTCTTC	CASSPQKDRLPYFRSYNEQFF
TRBV10-1	-	TRBJ1-4	-	TGCGCCAGCAGTGACGTAGAAAAACTGTTTTTT	CASSDVEKLFF
TRBV11-2	-	TRBJ1-4	-	TGTGCCAGCAGCTTAGAGGCAGGGCGGGATAATGAAAAACTGTTTTTT	CASSLEAGRDNEKLFF
TRBV6-1	-	TRBJ2-1	-	TGTGCCAGCAGTGAAGAGGCAGGAGGCCTGTACAATGAGCAGTTCTTC	CASSEEAGGLYNEQFF
TRBV11-1	TRBD1	TRBJ2-7	-	TGTGCCAGCAGCTTATTCGGGACAGACACCTCCTACGAGCAGTACTTC	CASSLFGTDTSYEQYF
TRBV9	-	TRBJ2-7	-	TGTGCCAGCAGCCCCTCGGACGGGAACCCCTCCTACGAGCAGTACTTC	CASSPSDGNPSYEQYF
TRBV2	-	TRBJ2-2	-	TGTGCCAGCTTGGACAGATACACCGGGGAGCTGTTTTTT	CASLDRYTGELFF
TRBV6-1	-	TRBJ1-2	-	TGTGCCAGCAGTGCATTTGGATTAACAGGGCAGGGCTACACCTTC	CASSAFGLTGQGYTF
TRBV5-4	-	TRBJ2-7	-	TGTGCCAGCAGCGGCCGGGACGAGCAGTACTTC	CASSGRDEQYF
TRBV19	-	TRBJ2-1	-	TGTGCCAGTAGTATAAGGCCAGGGTTTCTCTTCGATGAGCAGTTCTTC	CASSIRPGFLFDEQFF
TRBV30	-	TRBJ1-1	-	TGTGCCTGGAGTGCTGTCACTGAAGCTTTCTTT	CAWSAVTEAFF
TRBV27	TRBD1	TRBJ2-3	-	TGTGCCAGCAGTCCGGGGACAGGGGCTTCAGATACGCAGTATTTT	CASSPGTGASDTQYF
TRBV27	-	TRBJ1-5	-	TGTGCCAGCAGTTTAACCGGGATAAATCAGCCCCAGCATTTT	CASSLTGINQPQHF
TRBV11-2	TRBD1	TRBJ1-1	-	TGTGCCAGCAGCCCCGAGCCAGGGGGTGGCACTGAAGCTTTCTTT	CASSPEPGGGTEAFF
TRBV4-1	-	TRBJ1-2	-	TGCGCCAGCAGCCAAGATAGTGGGAGGGTCTATGGCTACACCTTC	CASSQDSGRVYGYTF
TRBV11-2	TRBD2	TRBJ2-5	-	TGTGCCAGCAGCTTAGATAAGGGACTAGCGATAGAGACCCAGTACTTC	CASSLDKGLAIETQYF
TRBV5-4	-	TRBJ1-1	-	TGTGCCAGCAGCTTGGATGCAGTGAACACTGAAGCTTTCTTT	CASSLDAVNTEAFF